Listed below are T cell receptor beta chains from one sample, sequenced in a study of blood T cell repertoires in COVID-19. Assay used: immunoSEQ multiplex PCR; TCRdb lists only in-frame clones, some missing. Here the sample spans roughly 180,000 clones, approximately 86% being singletons. Sequencing was carried out using peripheral blood. The origin of the receptors is a man between 65 and 85 years old with active or convalescent COVID-19. Both conserved end residues are part of each CDR3. A D gene is named only where the DNA matches it firmly. Some rows have no size entry. The others give once, few or many, or a class for an expanded clone.

>NA|NA|TRBJ2-7|TRBV6-6
TGTGCCAGCACTGAGGGTTACGAGCAGTACTTC
CASTEGYEQYF
>NA|NA|TRBJ2-1|TRBV2
TGTGCCAGCAGTGAAGAGCGCCGACAGGAGCAGTTCTTC
CASSEERRQEQFF
>NA|NA|TRBJ1-5|TRBV20-1
TGCAGTGCTAGTACCGGGAGCAATCAGCCCCAGCATTTT
CSASTGSNQPQHF
>NA|NA|TRBJ1-5|TRBV28
TGTGCCATCACGAGCTTAAATCAAATTCTGGGGGGTTCTCAGCCCCAGCATTTT
CAITSLNQILGGSQPQHF
>NA|TRBD1|TRBJ2-3|TRBV4-3
TGCGCCAGCAGCCAACCCGGGACAGGGGCGGATACGCAGTATTTT
CASSQPGTGADTQYF
>NA|NA|TRBJ2-7|TRBV11-2
TGTGCCAGCAGCTTAGTACAGGGAAAACGGTACTTC
CASSLVQGKRYF
>once|TRBD2|TRBJ2-1|TRBV27
TGTGCCAGCAGCTCGACTAGCGGGAGTCTGTATGAGCAGTTCTTC
CASSSTSGSLYEQFF
>NA|TRBD1|TRBJ1-2|TRBV7-2
TGTGCCAGCAGCTCCATCCGGGACAGGGGTAGCGGCTACACCTTC
CASSSIRDRGSGYTF
>NA|TRBD1|TRBJ1-1|TRBV4-3
TGCGCCAGCAGAGATCAGGGGGTCACTGAAGCTTTCTTT
CASRDQGVTEAFF
>NA|TRBD1|TRBJ2-7|TRBV27
TGTGCCAGCAGTCCTCGGGACAGGGAATCCTACGAGCAGTACTTC
CASSPRDRESYEQYF
>NA|NA|TRBJ1-4|TRBV6-6
TGTGCCAGCAGTTCTGGCATTGGAGCTAATGAAAAACTGTTTTTT
CASSSGIGANEKLFF
>NA|TRBD2|TRBJ2-3|TRBV5-6
TGTGCCAGCAGCTCCGCCAGGGTTTCGGGGGGGCGTGCGGCAGATACGCAGTATTTT
CASSSARVSGGRAADTQYF
>NA|NA|TRBJ2-1|TRBV12-3/TRBV12-4
TGTGCCAGCAGGGGGCCGGGTTACAATGAGCAGTTCTTC
CASRGPGYNEQFF
>NA|NA|TRBJ1-2|TRBV3-1/TRBV3-2
TGTGCCAGCAGCCAAGGGAGGGGACCTAACTATGGCTACACCTTC
CASSQGRGPNYGYTF
>NA|NA|TRBJ2-7|TRBV5-1
TGCGCCAGCAGCTCGGACAACTCCTACGAGCAGTACTTC
CASSSDNSYEQYF
>NA|NA|TRBJ1-1|TRBV30
TGTGCCTGGAGGGGCATGAACACTGAAGCTTTCTTT
CAWRGMNTEAFF
>NA|NA|TRBJ1-5|TRBV7-8
TGTGCCAGCAACCTCGACAGAAGCAATCAGCCCCAGCATTTT
CASNLDRSNQPQHF
>NA|NA|TRBJ2-7|TRBV6-1
TGTGCCAGCAGTGCTTACAGGACACGGACCACCTACGAGCAGTACTTC
CASSAYRTRTTYEQYF
>few|TRBD1|TRBJ1-1|TRBV5-6
TGTGCCAGCAGCCCGACAGGGGTTAGGACTGAAGCTTTCTTT
CASSPTGVRTEAFF
>NA|NA|TRBJ2-1|TRBV29-1
TGCAGCGCAGGGGCAACCTCCTACAATGAGCAGTTCTTC
CSAGATSYNEQFF
>NA|TRBD1|TRBJ1-5|TRBV10-3
TGTGCCACCCAGGGGGTAGGGCAGCCCCAGCATTTT
CATQGVGQPQHF
>NA|TRBD2|TRBJ2-1|TRBV5-1
TGCGCCAGCAGCTATAGCGGGCGAGACAATGAGCAGTTCTTC
CASSYSGRDNEQFF
>NA|TRBD1|TRBJ1-2|TRBV6-5
TGTGCCAGCAGCCGGGACAGGGCGTATGGCTACACCTTC
CASSRDRAYGYTF
>NA|TRBD2|TRBJ2-3|TRBV5-3
TGTGCCAGAAGCAAAGCTAGCGGGAGTGTCACAGATACGCAGTATTTT
CARSKASGSVTDTQYF
>NA|TRBD2|TRBJ2-7|TRBV27
TGTGCCAGCATGAGGGATCTAGCGGCCGAGCAGTACTTC
CASMRDLAAEQYF
>NA|TRBD1|TRBJ2-7|TRBV2
TGTGCCAGCAGTCGCGGACAGGGCCCCTCCTACGAGCAGTACTTC
CASSRGQGPSYEQYF
>once|TRBD2|TRBJ2-3|TRBV10-3
TGTGCCATCAAGATGGGACTAGCGCACTCAAAAGATACGCAGTATTTT
CAIKMGLAHSKDTQYF
>NA|NA|TRBJ1-6|TRBV10-3
TGTGCCATCAGGGCAGCAGGGAATAATAATTCACCCCTCCACTTT
CAIRAAGNNNSPLHF
>NA|NA|TRBJ2-5|TRBV10-3
TGTGCCATCAGTCCGGGAGCCGCTCCAGAGACCCAGTACTTC
CAISPGAAPETQYF
>NA|NA|TRBJ2-5|TRBV30
TGTGCCTGGAGGAGAAGGGGTGGAGAGACCCAGTACTTC
CAWRRRGGETQYF
>NA|NA|TRBJ2-2|TRBV9
TGTGCCAGCAGCGGTTGGCCTAGAGGAACCGGGGAGCTGTTTTTT
CASSGWPRGTGELFF
>few|NA|TRBJ1-6|TRBV28
TGTGCCAGCAGTTTACGGGGGGCAACCTATAATTCACCCCTCCACTTT
CASSLRGATYNSPLHF
>NA|TRBD1|TRBJ1-2|TRBV10-3
TGTGCCATCAGCGGGACAGGTGCCGGGGACTATGGCTACACCTTC
CAISGTGAGDYGYTF
>NA|NA|TRBJ1-1|TRBV7-8
TGTGCCAGCAGCTTAGAGGCTAGCGGGATTGAAGCTTTCTTT
CASSLEASGIEAFF
>NA|NA|TRBJ2-7|TRBV15
TGTGCCACCAGCAGAGATCGTTGGGAGTCCTACGAGCAGTACTTC
CATSRDRWESYEQYF
>NA|NA|TRBJ1-1|TRBV5-1
TGCGCCAGCAGCTCGGCTTTCGGGCGGGTGAACACTGAAGCTTTCTTT
CASSSAFGRVNTEAFF
>NA|TRBD2|TRBJ2-5|TRBV9
TGTGCCAGCAGCCCCCTTAGCGGGAGGGAGGGGGAGACCCAGTACTTC
CASSPLSGREGETQYF
>NA|TRBD2|TRBJ2-5|TRBV12-3/TRBV12-4
TGTGCCAGCAGTTTTGGCGGGAGAGAGACCCAGTACTTC
CASSFGGRETQYF
>NA|NA|TRBJ2-2|TRBV2
TGTGCCAGCAGCCCCGGGACAACCGGGGAGCTGTTTTTT
CASSPGTTGELFF
>NA|NA|TRBJ1-4|TRBV11-2
TGTGCCAGCAGGCGGGGTCCGGGGGAAAAACTGTTTTTT
CASRRGPGEKLFF
>NA|TRBD1|TRBJ2-7|TRBV10-2
TGCGCCAGCAGCCGGGACAGGGGCCACGAGCAGTACTTC
CASSRDRGHEQYF
>NA|NA|TRBJ1-3|TRBV6-5
TGTGCCAGCACCGCGGGGAGCTCTGGAAACACCATATATTTT
CASTAGSSGNTIYF
>NA|TRBD2|TRBJ2-3|TRBV7-9
TGTGCCAGCAGCTCGGACCCTAGCGGGGACCAGTATTTT
CASSSDPSGDQYF
>NA|TRBD1|TRBJ2-1|TRBV30
TGTGCCTGGAGTGTAATGGGTCACACAGGGGAAGAGTTCTTC
CAWSVMGHTGEEFF
>NA|NA|TRBJ1-1|TRBV7-2
TGTGCCAGCAGGGGGCAGGGGAACACTGAAGCTTTCTTT
CASRGQGNTEAFF
>NA|NA|TRBJ1-1|TRBV28
TGTGCCAGCACCCTGACAGTGACGAACACTGAAGCTTTCTTT
CASTLTVTNTEAFF
>once|NA|TRBJ1-5|TRBV19
TGTGCCAGTAGTCACCGGGGAAATCAGCCCCAGCATTTT
CASSHRGNQPQHF
>NA|TRBD1|TRBJ1-2|TRBV29-1
TGCAGCGGGGCGGGACAGGGGGCAGAAGGCTACACCTTC
CSGAGQGAEGYTF
>NA|NA|TRBJ2-1|TRBV19
TGTGCCAGCCCCGTGAGGTCCTACAATGAGCAGTTCTTC
CASPVRSYNEQFF
>NA|NA|TRBJ2-7|TRBV27
TGTGCCAGCAGCTCGACGCGGTACGAGCAGTACTTC
CASSSTRYEQYF
>NA|NA|TRBJ2-5|TRBV11-2
TGTGCCAGCAGCCGTCTTAGGGGTCCCCAAGAGACCCAGTACTTC
CASSRLRGPQETQYF
>NA|NA|TRBJ2-3|TRBV9
TGTGCCAGCAGCGTAGAGATCCCCGGGGGAGGGGGAACAGATACGCAGTATTTT
CASSVEIPGGGGTDTQYF